This is a list of T cell receptor beta chains from one sample in a study of Graves' ophthalmopathy and Graves' hyperthyroidism. TCRdb passed the multiplex PCR reads through MiXCR, listing each CDR3 protein once. This sample has roughly 610,000 distinct CDR3 sequences, with around a fifth found just once. The sequencing input was peripheral blood. All receptors derive from a woman aged 18-29 years with stable Graves' hyperthyroidism. Some clones in this sample may be carry-over from other donors' samples. CDR3s include the opening cysteine and the closing phenylalanine or tryptophan. Each record gives: V gene, J gene, D gene, clone size, CDR3 length, CDR3 protein, CDR3 DNA. D genes are given only for firm matches. Clone size is shown for a subset of rows, as once, few, many or a class of expanded clone.

v_gene: TRBV12-3/TRBV12-4; j_gene: TRBJ1-1; d_gene: .; abundance: few; len: 13; CDR3aa: CASSLFGWTEAFF; CDR3nt: TGTGCCAGCAGTTTATTTGGATGGACTGAAGCTTTCTTT
v_gene: TRBV9; j_gene: TRBJ1-5; d_gene: .; abundance: many; len: 14; CDR3aa: CASSVSDSNQPQHF; CDR3nt: TGTGCCAGCAGCGTATCAGATAGCAATCAGCCCCAGCATTTT
v_gene: TRBV12-3/TRBV12-4; j_gene: TRBJ1-6; d_gene: .; abundance: .; len: 14; CDR3aa: CASSPRDNNSPLHF; CDR3nt: TGTGCCAGCAGTCCCAGGGATAATAATTCACCCCTCCACTTT
v_gene: TRBV6-1; j_gene: TRBJ2-7; d_gene: .; abundance: many; len: 15; CDR3aa: CASSETGTRDYEQYF; CDR3nt: TGTGCCAGCAGTGAAACCGGGACTCGGGACTACGAGCAGTACTTC
v_gene: TRBV20-1; j_gene: TRBJ2-7; d_gene: TRBD1; abundance: many; len: 14; CDR3aa: CSARVRRGHYEQYF; CDR3nt: TGCAGTGCTAGAGTTCGCAGGGGGCACTACGAGCAGTACTTC
v_gene: TRBV20-1; j_gene: TRBJ1-2; d_gene: .; abundance: many; len: 13; CDR3aa: CSARVLSNYGYTF; CDR3nt: TGCAGTGCTAGAGTTCTTTCTAACTATGGCTACACCTTC
v_gene: TRBV6-2/TRBV6-3; j_gene: TRBJ1-1; d_gene: .; abundance: many; len: 13; CDR3aa: CASAIGGNTEAFF; CDR3nt: TGTGCCAGCGCGATTGGGGGGAACACTGAAGCTTTCTTT
v_gene: TRBV12-3/TRBV12-4; j_gene: TRBJ1-5; d_gene: .; abundance: .; len: 14; CDR3aa: CASSPTGQGQPQHF; CDR3nt: TGTGCCAGCAGCCCTACAGGGCAGGGCCAGCCCCAGCATTTT
v_gene: TRBV7-9; j_gene: TRBJ1-1; d_gene: .; abundance: many; len: 13; CDR3aa: CASSLFMNTEAFF; CDR3nt: TGTGCCAGCAGCTTATTTATGAACACTGAAGCTTTCTTT
v_gene: TRBV3-1; j_gene: TRBJ1-1; d_gene: TRBD1; abundance: many; len: 13; CDR3aa: CASSRTGGAEAFF; CDR3nt: TGTGCCAGCAGCCGGACAGGCGGCGCTGAAGCTTTCTTT
v_gene: TRBV2; j_gene: TRBJ2-7; d_gene: .; abundance: .; len: 12; CDR3aa: CASSHGPYEQYF; CDR3nt: TGTGCCAGCAGCCACGGGCCCTACGAGCAGTACTTC
v_gene: TRBV20-1; j_gene: TRBJ2-5; d_gene: TRBD2; abundance: many; len: 14; CDR3aa: CSARISGSVETQYF; CDR3nt: TGCAGTGCTAGAATTAGCGGGAGTGTGGAGACCCAGTACTTC
v_gene: TRBV12-3/TRBV12-4; j_gene: TRBJ2-7; d_gene: TRBD2; abundance: many; len: 15; CDR3aa: CASSPPREGPYEQYF; CDR3nt: TGTGCCAGCAGTCCCCCTCGGGAGGGCCCTTACGAGCAGTACTTC
v_gene: TRBV6-1; j_gene: TRBJ2-7; d_gene: .; abundance: .; len: 12; CDR3aa: CASMGVRHEQYF; CDR3nt: TGTGCCAGCATGGGGGTGAGGCACGAGCAGTACTTC
v_gene: TRBV9; j_gene: TRBJ2-2; d_gene: .; abundance: few; len: 15; CDR3aa: CASSVDPGATGELFF; CDR3nt: TGTGCCAGCAGCGTAGACCCAGGGGCCACCGGGGAGCTGTTTTTT
v_gene: TRBV28; j_gene: TRBJ1-2; d_gene: .; abundance: .; len: 15; CDR3aa: CASSRTGLRAYGYTF; CDR3nt: TGTGCCAGCAGTCGCACAGGGCTCCGGGCCTATGGCTACACCTTC
v_gene: TRBV2; j_gene: TRBJ2-7; d_gene: .; abundance: once; len: 10; CDR3aa: CASRVSEQYF; CDR3nt: TGTGCCAGCAGAGTGTCCGAGCAGTACTTC
v_gene: TRBV19; j_gene: TRBJ2-7; d_gene: .; abundance: many; len: 14; CDR3aa: CASRQLRAPYEQYF; CDR3nt: TGTGCCAGTAGACAGTTGAGGGCGCCCTACGAGCAGTACTTC
v_gene: TRBV4-1; j_gene: TRBJ2-7; d_gene: .; abundance: .; len: 14; CDR3aa: CASSQTQTGGQPGF; CDR3nt: TGCGCCAGCAGCCAAACCCAAACCGGGGGACAGCCAGGATTC
v_gene: TRBV11-2; j_gene: TRBJ1-1; d_gene: .; abundance: .; len: 18; CDR3aa: CASSLGVPLGGENTEAFF; CDR3nt: TGTGCCAGCAGCTTAGGGGTCCCCCTGGGGGGCGAGAACACTGAAGCTTTCTTT